One sample yielded the 13 T cell receptor beta chains listed below, sequenced in a study of early T cells in non-severe SARS-CoV-2 infection. TCRdb passed the 5' RACE reads through MiXCR, listing each CDR3 protein once. The repertoire holds around 50,000 distinct CDR3 sequences, approximately 7.6% seen once, with 5.8% in the top ten. The sequencing input was whole blood. These receptor sequences come from an adult who was a healthcare worker with PCR-confirmed SARS-CoV-2 infection or an uninfected control (not recorded which).

This clonotype was detected many times. The chain is built from TRBV28 and TRBJ1-1, with 12 bases lining up with TRBD1. This CDR3 is 16 amino acids long. Germline trimming cut 5 bases from V and 5 bases from J; bases unmatched to any gene: 9. The V gene's germline CDR1 is MDHEN and CDR2 SYDVKM. CDR3: CASSLGTGGAWTEAFF. The CDR3 nucleotides are TGTGCCAGCAGTCTGGGGACAGGGGGCGCGTGGACTGAAGCTTTCTTT.

This clonotype has ten or more counts. Here the CDR3 reads CASSQDSGQATNEKLFF. The CDR3 coding sequence is TGCGCCAGCAGCCAAGATTCAGGACAAGCAACTAATGAAAAACTGTTTTTT. The chain uses TRBV4-1 and TRBJ1-4; D perhaps matches TRBD1 (5 bases). The CDR3 is made up of 17 amino acids. CDR1 is MGHRA, CDR2 YSYEKL, per germline. V lost 0 bases to trimming and J lost 0 bases, with 11 bases between them.

The chain's CDR3 is CASSQRDTRKLFF. CDR3 coding DNA: TGTGCCAGCAGCCAGAGGGACACTAGAAAACTGTTTTTT. This sequence joins TRBV14 and TRBJ1-4; a weak D match, TRBD1 (6 bases). V lost 3 bases and J lost 10, with 12 bases in between. This CDR3 contains 13 residues. Germline V CDR1 and CDR2: SGHDN, FVKESK.

This clonotype occurred many times. V usage is TRBV6-4 and J usage is TRBJ1-6; the match to TRBD1 covers 11 bases. The CDR3 totals 14 residues. The germline V gene encodes CDR1 MRHNA and CDR2 SNTAGT. Trimming at V came to 6 bases and at J to 8 bases, leaving 3 bases not matched to a gene. CDR3 in DNA: TGTGCCAGCAGGGGACAGGGGGTTGATTCACCCCTCCACTTT. This translates into CASRGQGVDSPLHF.

This clonotype showed up many times. The chain joins TRBV5-4 to TRBJ1-1, with D perhaps TRBD1 (5 bases). V gave up 4 bases and J gave up 4 bases, with 11 bases separating them. Germline V lookup: CDR1 SGHNT, CDR2 YYREEE (reference sequence). The CDR3 has 13 residues. The CDR3 DNA sequence: TGTGCCAGCAGCCGGGAGGGGTCCACTGAAGCTTTCTTT. This translates into CASSREGSTEAFF.

This clonotype was counted at least ten times. The V gene is TRBV12-3 or TRBV12-4, the J gene TRBJ2-1; TRBD2 matches 11 bases. The CDR3 has 17 amino acids. V dropped 6 bases and J dropped 6; count of bases not matched to a gene: 13. The CDR3 protein is CASSQNLAGGGFNEQFF. The DNA of the CDR3 is TGTGCCAGCAGCCAGAATCTAGCGGGGGGAGGATTCAATGAGCAGTTCTTC.

This clonotype has at least ten counts. This chain joins TRBV28 and TRBJ2-2, with D perhaps being TRBD1 or TRBD2 (5 bases each). Germline CDR1 reads MDHEN; CDR2 reads SYDVKM. The CDR3 is 15 amino acids. V was cut by 4 bases and J by 2 bases, with 11 bases left in between. Here the CDR3 reads CASSSGTVNTGELFF. In DNA form, the CDR3 reads TGTGCCAGCAGTTCCGGGACGGTAAACACCGGGGAGCTGTTTTTT. Using reference TRBV28 and TRBJ2-2 for the parts outside the CDR3, the full variable domain is DVKVTQSSRYLVKRTGEKVFLECVQDMDHENMFWYRQDPGLGLRLIYFSYDVKMKEKGDIPEGYSVSREKKERFSLILESASTNQTSMYLCASSSGTVNTGELFFGEGSRLTVL.

This clonotype showed up many times. The chain has TRBV20-1 and TRBJ2-2, with TRBD2 identical over 7 bases. This CDR3 is 16 amino acids long. Trimming at V came to 0 bases and at J to 3 bases, leaving 7 bases not matched to a gene. CDR1 is DFQATT and CDR2 is SNEGSKA in the germline V gene (reference sequence). The DNA for the CDR3 is TGCAGTGCTAGAGATCCTTCCAGCGGGGACACCGGGGAGCTGTTTTTT. Translating gives CSARDPSSGDTGELFF.

In its sample, this clonotype was seen a few times. The chain uses TRBV7-9 and TRBJ1-2, with D unclear. CDR1 is SEHNR and CDR2 is FQNEAQ in the germline V gene (reference sequence). This CDR3 has 14 amino acids. V gave up 5 bases and J gave up 6 bases, with 16 bases separating them. The CDR3 coding sequence is TGTGCCAGCAGCACTATACGGGCAGCTAATGGCTACACCTTC. It codes for CASSTIRAANGYTF.

This clonotype was detected ten times or more. The chain couples TRBV13 to TRBJ1-1, with D hard to call. CDR3 length: 13 residues. The V gene's germline CDR1 is PRHDT and CDR2 FYEKMQ (reference sequence). Trimming removed 1 base from V and 1 base from J, with 4 bases in between. In nucleotides, the CDR3 is TGTGCCAGCAGCTTAGTTGAGAACACTGAAGCTTTCTTT. Translating gives CASSLVENTEAFF.

The table lists this clonotype with many counts. CDR3 protein: CASASGTDYQNIQYF. In DNA form, the CDR3 reads TGTGCCAGCGCCTCCGGGACAGATTATCAAAACATTCAGTACTTC. This sequence joins TRBV11-2 and TRBJ2-4, with TRBD1 identical over 7 bases. V trimming: 8 bases; J trimming: 5 bases; junction bases outside the gene matches: 12. The CDR3 has 15 residues. Germline lookup yields CDR1 SGHAT and CDR2 FQNNGV.

This clonotype was found many times. This chain links TRBV12-3 or TRBV12-4 with TRBJ2-3; D remains ambiguous. This CDR3 contains 15 residues. Trimming pared 3 bases from V and 2 bases from J, leaving 12 bases between. CDR3 amino acids: CASSFSRLPTDTQYF. The DNA of the CDR3 is TGTGCCAGCAGTTTCTCGAGACTTCCCACAGATACGCAGTATTTT.

This clonotype was counted ten times or more. The rearrangement links TRBV5-1 to TRBJ1-2; 9 nucleotides line up with TRBD1. The length of the CDR3 is 15 residues. Germline assignment: CDR1 SGHRS and CDR2 YFSETQ. V was pared by 4 bases and J by 0 bases, with 4 bases of the junction left unmatched. CDR3 DNA: TGCGCCAGCAGCGCTACAGGGGGCTCTAACTATGGCTACACCTTC. Protein product: CASSATGGSNYGYTF.